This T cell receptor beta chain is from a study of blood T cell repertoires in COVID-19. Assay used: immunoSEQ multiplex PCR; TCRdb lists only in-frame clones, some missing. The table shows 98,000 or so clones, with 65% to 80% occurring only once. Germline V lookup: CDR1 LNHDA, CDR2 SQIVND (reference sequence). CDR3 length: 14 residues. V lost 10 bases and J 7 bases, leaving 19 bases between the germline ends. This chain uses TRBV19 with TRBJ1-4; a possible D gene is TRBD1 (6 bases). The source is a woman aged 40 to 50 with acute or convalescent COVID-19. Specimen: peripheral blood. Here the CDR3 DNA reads TGTGCCACTCGAGACTCCAGGGGTGGTGAAAAACTGTTTTTT. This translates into CATRDSRGGEKLFF. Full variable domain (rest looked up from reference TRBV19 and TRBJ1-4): DGGITQSPKYLFRKEGQNVTLSCEQNLNHDAMYWYRQDPGQGLRLIYYSQIVNDFQKGDIAEGYSVSREKKESFPLTVTSAQKNPTAFYLCATRDSRGGEKLFFGSGTQLSVL.